This record concerns one TCR beta chain sequence. Its specificity is not known. The ends were cut back, 4 bases at V and 3 bases at J, with 10 bases in the middle. CDR3 length: 13 amino acids. Germline V gene sequence: CDR1 MNHEY, CDR2 SVGAGI. Amplification used 60 Vbeta primers and 13 Jbeta primers. The protocol was immunoSEQ multiplex PCR, while the TCRdb copy is restricted to in-frame clones and leaves out a portion. In the table there are 150,000 to 200,000 clones, around 77% of which are singletons. These data belong to a study of cytomegalovirus exposure and HLA in healthy donors. Study-wide background: Early released data had about 85 million unique TCRs, all coming from HLA-typed donors.

Study-level results: CMV antigen specificity of three CMV-associated chains was confirmed in vitro. Some segments of the V type, notably TRBV6-2 and TRBV6-3, were excluded as indistinguishable.

This sequence originates from a man in his 60s in good health and CMV-seronegative. The sample consisted of PBMCs. This chain joins TRBV6-5 and TRBJ2-7; D is unresolved. The CDR3 DNA reads TGTGCCAGCAGTTTTGGAGTTGGCTACGAGCAGTACTTC. Protein: CASSFGVGYEQYF.